The 8 T cell receptor beta chains below all came from one sample that was sequenced in a study of cytomegalovirus exposure and HLA in healthy donors. TCRdb's table, derived via immunoSEQ multiplex PCR, lists solely in-frame clones and lacks some. This sample yields some 150,000 clones, of which roughly 89% are seen a single time; over 9% belongs to the top ten. Sequenced input: PBMCs. The receptor set was obtained from a woman younger than 35 in good health and CMV-seropositive.

The chain uses TRBV19 and TRBJ1-3; tentatively, D is TRBD1 (5 bases). Trimming took off 5 bases at V and 0 bases at J, with 11 bases between the two ends. CDR3 size: 15 residues. The germline gives CDR1 LNHDA, CDR2 SQIVND (reference sequence). The CDR3 sequence: CASSPTGPSGNTIYF. The DNA for the CDR3 is TGTGCCAGTAGTCCAACAGGTCCCTCTGGAAACACCATATATTTT. The whole variable domain, remainder taken from reference TRBV19 and TRBJ1-3, is DGGITQSPKYLFRKEGQNVTLSCEQNLNHDAMYWYRQDPGQGLRLIYYSQIVNDFQKGDIAEGYSVSREKKESFPLTVTSAQKNPTAFYLCASSPTGPSGNTIYFGEGSWLTVV.

This rearrangement joins TRBV7-9 to TRBJ2-7; 7 bases fit TRBD2. The CDR3 length is 14 residues. CDR1 is SEHNR and CDR2 is FQNEAQ in the germline V gene (reference sequence). Trimming at V came to 1 base and at J to 4 bases, leaving 4 bases not matched to a gene. CDR3 region: CASSLVSGDYEQYF. The CDR3 DNA reads as TGTGCCAGCAGCTTAGTAAGCGGGGATTACGAGCAGTACTTC.

The rearrangement links TRBV5-1 to TRBJ2-1; TRBD2 matches at 11 bases. The CDR3 is 15 residues long. J lost 9 bases, V lost 4 bases, and 9 bases had no gene match. Germline CDR1 SGHRS, CDR2 YFSETQ. CDR3 in DNA: TGCGCCAGCAGCCCCTTAGCGGGGGGGCCGGGTGAGCAGTTCTTC. Protein product: CASSPLAGGPGEQFF.

This chain links TRBV28 with TRBJ2-7, with 10 bases lining up with TRBD1. The CDR3 loop spans 16 amino acids. Trimming at V came to 4 bases and at J to 4 bases, leaving 10 bases not matched to a gene. Germline CDR1 MDHEN, CDR2 SYDVKM. In DNA form, the CDR3 reads TGTGCCAGCAGTTCTACCGGGACAGGGGATCAGTACGAGCAGTACTTC. This encodes CASSSTGTGDQYEQYF.

The chain is built from TRBV27 and TRBJ2-7; 13 bases line up with TRBD2. Germline assignment: CDR1 MNHEY and CDR2 SMNVEV (reference sequence). The CDR3 totals 16 residues. Trimming took 4 bases from V and 5 from J; bases not matched to a gene: 8. In DNA form, the CDR3 reads TGTGCCAGCAGTTCGCCAGGACTAGCGGGGGCTCACGAGCAGTACTTC. As protein: CASSSPGLAGAHEQYF.

This sequence joins TRBV18 and TRBJ1-4, with no clear D. The CDR3 is 14 amino acids. Germline CDR1 reads KGHSH; CDR2 reads LQKENI. The V gene lost 2 bases and the J gene lost 4 bases, with 8 bases spanning the gap. CDR3 bases: TGTGCCAGCTCACCATCGGTAATTAATGAAAAACTGTTTTTT. Encoded protein: CASSPSVINEKLFF.

The CDR3 DNA is TGTGCCATCAGCCCTACAGGGGAGTTGATGTACGAGCAGTACTTC. Protein: CAISPTGELMYEQYF. The V gene is TRBV10-3, the J gene TRBJ2-7; 7 bases agree with TRBD1. V gave up 6 bases and J gave up 4 bases; unmatched junction bases: 12. This CDR3 has 15 amino acids. Germline loops: CDR1 ENHRY, CDR2 SYGVKD.

CDR3 bases: TGTGCCAGCAGAGCGTCTGGCAGGGGTTTGGCAGATACGCAGTATTTT. It codes for CASRASGRGLADTQYF. The chain carries TRBV25-1 and TRBJ2-3; possibly TRBD1 for D (6 bases). The CDR3 contains 16 residues. The V gene's germline CDR1 is MGHDK and CDR2 SYGVNS. V lost 6 bases and J lost 4, with 20 bases in between. Complete variable domain (other parts from reference TRBV25-1 and TRBJ2-3): EADIYQTPRYLVIGTGKKITLECSQTMGHDKMYWYQQDPGMELHLIHYSYGVNSTEKGDLSSESTVSRIRTEHFPLTLESARPSHTSQYLCASRASGRGLADTQYFGPGTRLTVL.